The present T cell receptor beta chain was sequenced within a study of tumor-infiltrating lymphocytes in primary liver carcinoma. Germline-derived CDR1 and CDR2 are MNHNY and SVGAGI (reference sequence). The CDR3 totals 15 residues. V lost 6 bases to trimming and J lost 0 bases; unmatched junction nucleotides: 6. Co-extraction yielded RNA and DNA from roughly 21-30 mg of unsorted bulk tissue. Priming with a constant-region primer yielded TCR beta cDNA from about 480 ng total RNA. Three rounds of nested multiplex PCR with slightly modified ARM-PCR produced TCR beta libraries. The study ran its first two PCR rounds for roughly 10 cycles each, using TRBV1-TRBV30 forward primers and a C-beta reverse primer. TCRdb re-derived calls from the multiplex PCR reads in MiXCR, one entry per CDR3 protein. In the table there are fewer than 150,000 distinct CDR3 sequences, 50% to 65% of which are singletons. This clonotype was found many times.

Sequencing was done on a sample of liver tumor tissue from sampling region 1. Regarding subset: tumor region T1, superior pole. The chain links TRBV6-6 to TRBJ2-7, with 9 bases matching TRBD1. The sequence came from a woman in her sixties or seventies with primary liver carcinoma and hepatitis B virus infection. For the CDR3, the DNA is TGTGCCAGCAGGCCTTGGGGACAGGGCTCCTACGAGCAGTACTTC. It is translated as CASRPWGQGSYEQYF.